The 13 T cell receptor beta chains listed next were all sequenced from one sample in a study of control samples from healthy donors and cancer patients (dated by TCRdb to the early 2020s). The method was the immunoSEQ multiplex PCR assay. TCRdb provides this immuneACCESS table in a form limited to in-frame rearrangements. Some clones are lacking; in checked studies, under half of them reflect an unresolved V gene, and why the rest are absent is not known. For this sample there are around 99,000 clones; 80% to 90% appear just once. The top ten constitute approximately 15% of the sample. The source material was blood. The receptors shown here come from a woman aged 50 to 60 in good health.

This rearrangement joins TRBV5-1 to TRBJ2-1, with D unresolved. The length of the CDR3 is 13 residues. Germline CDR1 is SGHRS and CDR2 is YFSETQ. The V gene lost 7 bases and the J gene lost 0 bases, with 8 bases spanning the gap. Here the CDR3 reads CASAEISYNEQFF. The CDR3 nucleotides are TGCGCCAGCGCGGAGATCTCCTACAATGAGCAGTTCTTC.

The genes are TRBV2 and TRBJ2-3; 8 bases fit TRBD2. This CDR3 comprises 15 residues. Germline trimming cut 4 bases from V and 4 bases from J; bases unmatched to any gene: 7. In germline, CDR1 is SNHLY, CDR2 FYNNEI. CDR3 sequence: CASSVATAGADTQYF. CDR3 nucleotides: TGTGCCAGCAGTGTGGCTACAGCGGGAGCAGATACGCAGTATTTT.

The DNA for the CDR3 is TGTGCCAGCGTACGGGACACTCTCCCCAATCAGCCCCAGCATTTT. Encoded protein: CASVRDTLPNQPQHF. The chain has TRBV6-5 and TRBJ1-5; tentatively, D is TRBD1 (6 bases). V was pared by 8 bases and J by 3 bases, with 17 bases between. This CDR3 is 15 amino acids long. Germline lookup yields CDR1 MNHEY and CDR2 SVGAGI.

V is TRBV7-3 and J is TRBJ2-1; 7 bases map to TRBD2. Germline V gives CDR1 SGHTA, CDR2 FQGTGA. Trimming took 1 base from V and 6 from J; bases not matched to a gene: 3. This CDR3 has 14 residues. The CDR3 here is CASSLSGLGNEQFF. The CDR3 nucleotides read TGTGCCAGCAGCTTAAGCGGACTAGGCAATGAGCAGTTCTTC.

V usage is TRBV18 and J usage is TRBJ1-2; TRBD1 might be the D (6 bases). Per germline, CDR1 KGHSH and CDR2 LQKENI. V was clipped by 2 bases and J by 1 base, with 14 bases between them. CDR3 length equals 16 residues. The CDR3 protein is CASSPSVDRLNYGYTF. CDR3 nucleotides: TGTGCCAGCTCACCATCCGTGGACAGACTTAACTATGGCTACACCTTC.

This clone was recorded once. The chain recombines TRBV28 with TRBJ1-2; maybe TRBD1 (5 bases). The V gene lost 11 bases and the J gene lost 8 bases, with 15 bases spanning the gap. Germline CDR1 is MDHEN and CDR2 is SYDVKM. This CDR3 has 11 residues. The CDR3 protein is CAARGRGGYTF. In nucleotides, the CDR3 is TGTGCCGCGCGGGGAAGGGGAGGCTACACCTTC.

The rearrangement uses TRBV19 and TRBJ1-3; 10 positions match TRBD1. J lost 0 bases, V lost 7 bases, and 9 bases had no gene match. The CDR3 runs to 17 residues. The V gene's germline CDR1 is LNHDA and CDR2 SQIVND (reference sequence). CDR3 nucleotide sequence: TGTGCCAGTAAGGACAGGGGGGGATCACTCTCTGGAAACACCATATATTTT. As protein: CASKDRGGSLSGNTIYF.

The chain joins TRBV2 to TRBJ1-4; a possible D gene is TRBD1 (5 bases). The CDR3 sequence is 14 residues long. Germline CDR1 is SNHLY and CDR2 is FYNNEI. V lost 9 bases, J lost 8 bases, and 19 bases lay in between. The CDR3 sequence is CASAPGPSREKLFF. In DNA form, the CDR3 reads TGTGCCAGTGCGCCGGGACCGAGCCGGGAAAAACTGTTTTTT.

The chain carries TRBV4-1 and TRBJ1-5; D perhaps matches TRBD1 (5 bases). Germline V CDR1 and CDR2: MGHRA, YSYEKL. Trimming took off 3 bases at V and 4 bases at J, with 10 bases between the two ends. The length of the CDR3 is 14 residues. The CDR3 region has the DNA TGCGCCAGCAGCCATGAGACAGTAAATCAGCCCCAGCATTTT. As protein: CASSHETVNQPQHF.

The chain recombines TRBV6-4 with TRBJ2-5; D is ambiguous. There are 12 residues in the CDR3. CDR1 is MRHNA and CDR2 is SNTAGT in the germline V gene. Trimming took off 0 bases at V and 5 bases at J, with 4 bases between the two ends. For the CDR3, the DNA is TGTGCCAGCAGTGACTCGTCGGAGACCCAGTACTTC. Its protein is CASSDSSETQYF.

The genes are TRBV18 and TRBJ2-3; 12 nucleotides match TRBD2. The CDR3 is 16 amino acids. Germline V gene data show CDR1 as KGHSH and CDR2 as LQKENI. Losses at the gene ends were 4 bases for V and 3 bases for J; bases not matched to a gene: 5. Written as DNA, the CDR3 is TGTGCCAGCTCACAAACTAGCGGGAGGATAACAGATACGCAGTATTTT. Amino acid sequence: CASSQTSGRITDTQYF.

The CDR3 loop is CASSLGSLAGFLQGQFF. In nucleotides, the CDR3 is TGTGCCAGCAGCTTGGGATCTCTAGCGGGATTCCTACAAGGTCAGTTCTTC. This chain links TRBV5-6 with TRBJ2-1, with 9 bases that match TRBD2. The CDR3 has 17 residues. Germline CDR1 SGHDT, CDR2 YYEEEE. V shed 0 bases, J shed 13 bases, and the junction held 17 bases outside the gene matches.

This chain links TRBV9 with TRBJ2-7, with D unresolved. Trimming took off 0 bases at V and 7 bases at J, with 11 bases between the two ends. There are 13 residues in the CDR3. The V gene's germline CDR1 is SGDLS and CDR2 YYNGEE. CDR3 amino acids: CASSVDSLGEQYF. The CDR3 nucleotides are TGTGCCAGCAGCGTAGATTCCTTGGGGGAGCAGTACTTC.